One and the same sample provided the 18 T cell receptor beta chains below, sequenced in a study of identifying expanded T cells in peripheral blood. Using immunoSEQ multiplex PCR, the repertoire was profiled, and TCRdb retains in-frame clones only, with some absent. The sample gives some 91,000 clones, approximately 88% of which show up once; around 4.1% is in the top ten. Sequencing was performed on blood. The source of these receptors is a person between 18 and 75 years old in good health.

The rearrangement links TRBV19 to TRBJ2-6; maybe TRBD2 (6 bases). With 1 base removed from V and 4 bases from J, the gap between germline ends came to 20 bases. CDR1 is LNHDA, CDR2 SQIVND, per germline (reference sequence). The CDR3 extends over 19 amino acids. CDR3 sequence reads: CASSIVGGKRLTGANVLTF. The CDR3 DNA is TGTGCCAGTAGTATAGTCGGGGGTAAGCGTCTCACGGGGGCCAACGTCCTGACTTTC.

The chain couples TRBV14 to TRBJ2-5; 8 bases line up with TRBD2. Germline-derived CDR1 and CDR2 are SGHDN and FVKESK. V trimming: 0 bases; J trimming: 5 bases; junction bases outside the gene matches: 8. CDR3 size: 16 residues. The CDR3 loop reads CASSQDPSGRYETQYF. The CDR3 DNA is TGTGCCAGCAGCCAAGACCCGAGCGGGAGATATGAGACCCAGTACTTC.

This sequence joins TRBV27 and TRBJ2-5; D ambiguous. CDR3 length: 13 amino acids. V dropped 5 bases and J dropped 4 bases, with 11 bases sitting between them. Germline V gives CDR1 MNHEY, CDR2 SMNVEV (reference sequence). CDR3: CASSLMPRETQYF. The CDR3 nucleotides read TGTGCCAGCAGTCTTATGCCGCGAGAGACCCAGTACTTC.

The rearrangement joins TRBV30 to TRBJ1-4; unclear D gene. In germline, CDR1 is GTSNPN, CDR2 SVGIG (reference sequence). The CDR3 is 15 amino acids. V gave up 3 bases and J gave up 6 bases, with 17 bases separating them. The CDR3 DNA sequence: TGTGCCTGGAGGCCGGTCGGCAGGCTAGATGAAAAACTGTTTTTT. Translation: CAWRPVGRLDEKLFF.

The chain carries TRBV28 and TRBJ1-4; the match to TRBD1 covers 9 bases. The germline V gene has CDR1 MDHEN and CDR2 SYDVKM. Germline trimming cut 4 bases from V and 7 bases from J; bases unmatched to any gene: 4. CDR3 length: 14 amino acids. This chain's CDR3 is CASSSRQGGEKLFF. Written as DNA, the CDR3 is TGTGCCAGCAGTTCCCGACAGGGGGGTGAAAAACTGTTTTTT. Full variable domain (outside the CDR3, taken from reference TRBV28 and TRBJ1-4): DVKVTQSSRYLVKRTGEKVFLECVQDMDHENMFWYRQDPGLGLRLIYFSYDVKMKEKGDIPEGYSVSREKKERFSLILESASTNQTSMYLCASSSRQGGEKLFFGSGTQLSVL.

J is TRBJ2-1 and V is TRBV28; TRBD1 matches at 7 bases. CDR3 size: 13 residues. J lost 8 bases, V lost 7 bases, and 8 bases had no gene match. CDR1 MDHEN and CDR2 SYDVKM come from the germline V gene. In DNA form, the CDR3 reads TGTGCCAGCATGTACAGGGGCAGGGATGAGCAGTTCTTC. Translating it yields CASMYRGRDEQFF.

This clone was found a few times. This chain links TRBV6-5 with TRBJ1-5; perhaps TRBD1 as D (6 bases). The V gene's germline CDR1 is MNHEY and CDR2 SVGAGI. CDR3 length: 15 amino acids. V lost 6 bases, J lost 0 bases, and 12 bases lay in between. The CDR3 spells CASSALGASNQPQHF. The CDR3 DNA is TGTGCCAGCAGCGCCCTGGGGGCTAGCAATCAGCCCCAGCATTTT.

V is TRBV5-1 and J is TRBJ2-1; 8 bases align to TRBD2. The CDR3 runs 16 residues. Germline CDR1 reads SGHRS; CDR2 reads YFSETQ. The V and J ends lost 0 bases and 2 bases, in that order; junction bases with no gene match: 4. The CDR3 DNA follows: TGCGCCAGCAGCTTGGATAGCGGGATACCCTACAATGAGCAGTTCTTC. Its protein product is CASSLDSGIPYNEQFF.

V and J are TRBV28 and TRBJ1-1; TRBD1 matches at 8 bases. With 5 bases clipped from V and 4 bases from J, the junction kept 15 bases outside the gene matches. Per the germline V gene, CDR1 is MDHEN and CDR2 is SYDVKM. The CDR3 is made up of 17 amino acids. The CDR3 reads CASSLRLDRDRSTEAFF. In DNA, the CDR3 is TGTGCCAGCAGTCTAAGACTCGACAGGGACAGGAGCACTGAAGCTTTCTTT.

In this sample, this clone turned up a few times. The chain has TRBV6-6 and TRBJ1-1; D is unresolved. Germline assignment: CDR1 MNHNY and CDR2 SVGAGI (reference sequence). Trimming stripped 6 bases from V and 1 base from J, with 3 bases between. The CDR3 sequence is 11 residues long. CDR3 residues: CASRQNTEAFF. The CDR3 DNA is TGTGCCAGCAGACAGAACACTGAAGCTTTCTTT.

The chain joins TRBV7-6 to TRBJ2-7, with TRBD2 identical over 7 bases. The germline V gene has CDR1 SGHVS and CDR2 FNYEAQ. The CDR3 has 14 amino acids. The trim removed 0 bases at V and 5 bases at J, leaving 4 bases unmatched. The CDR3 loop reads CASSLAGGGDEQYF. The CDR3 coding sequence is TGTGCCAGCAGCTTAGCTGGCGGGGGTGACGAGCAGTACTTC.

Here the CDR3 DNA reads TGTGCCAGCAGCGTAGCTCCCTCAGGGAGCGGTCCTGGGAAACTGTTTTTT. Protein sequence: CASSVAPSGSGPGKLFF. The chain uses TRBV9 and TRBJ1-4, with D possibly TRBD1 on 5 matching bases. The CDR3 is made up of 17 amino acids. Germline values: CDR1 SGDLS, CDR2 YYNGEE. V was shortened by 0 bases and J by 11 bases, with 23 bases between the two germline ends.

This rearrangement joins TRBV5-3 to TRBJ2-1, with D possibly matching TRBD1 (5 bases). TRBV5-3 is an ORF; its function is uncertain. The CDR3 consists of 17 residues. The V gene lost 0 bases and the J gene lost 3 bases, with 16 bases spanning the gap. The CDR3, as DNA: TGTGCCAGAAGCTTGGGCGCTTTCGTTAGGGGCTACAATGAGCAGTTCTTC. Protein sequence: CARSLGAFVRGYNEQFF.

The CDR3: CASSDGGGNYNEQFF. Here the CDR3 DNA reads TGTGCCAGCAGTGACGGAGGGGGGAACTACAATGAGCAGTTCTTC. The rearrangement links TRBV6-4 to TRBJ2-1; either TRBD1 or TRBD2 may fit D (6 bases each). This CDR3 region has 15 residues. Trimming removed 2 bases at V and 3 bases at J, with 11 bases between. In germline, CDR1 is MRHNA, CDR2 SNTAGT.

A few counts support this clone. The CDR3 DNA sequence: TGCAGCGTAGCCCCCGGGACAGGGGCCGAGCAGTACTTC. It codes for CSVAPGTGAEQYF. The chain is built from TRBV29-1 and TRBJ2-7, with 10 positions matching TRBD1. V was pared by 6 bases and J by 6 bases, with 8 bases of the junction left unmatched. Per germline, CDR1 SQVTM and CDR2 ANQGSEA. CDR3 length: 13 amino acids.

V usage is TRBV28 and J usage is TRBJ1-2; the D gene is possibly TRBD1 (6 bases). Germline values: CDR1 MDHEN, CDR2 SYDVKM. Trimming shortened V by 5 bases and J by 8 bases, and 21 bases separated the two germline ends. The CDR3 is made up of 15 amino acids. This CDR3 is CASSAPHRAKGGYTF. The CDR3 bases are TGTGCCAGCAGTGCCCCCCACAGGGCCAAGGGGGGCTACACCTTC.

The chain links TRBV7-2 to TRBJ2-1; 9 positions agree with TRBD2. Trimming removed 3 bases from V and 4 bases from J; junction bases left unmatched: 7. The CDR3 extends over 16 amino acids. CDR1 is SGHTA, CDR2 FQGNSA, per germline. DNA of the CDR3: TGTGCCAGCAGCTTCACCGGGACTAGCTTATACAATGAGCAGTTCTTC. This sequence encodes CASSFTGTSLYNEQFF.

CDR3 region: CASSGLALSRGSNTGELFF. In DNA, the CDR3 is TGTGCCAGCTCAGGACTAGCTCTATCCCGGGGGTCGAACACCGGGGAGCTGTTTTTT. The V gene is TRBV18, the J gene TRBJ2-2; 8 nucleotides align to TRBD2. This CDR3 is 19 amino acids long. After removal of 5 bases from V and 0 bases from J, the junction contained 14 bases not matched to a gene. The germline gives CDR1 KGHSH, CDR2 LQKENI.